This T cell receptor (beta chain) was found in a study of shared clonotypes between healthy human individuals. General study findings and limits: Several donors held about 5.1% of naive CD4 clonotypes in common. All-four-donor shared clonotypes had higher generation probabilities than non-shared clonotypes did.

Replicate PCRs from sorted subsets contained 200 ng DNA, which is roughly 30,000 T cell genomes. Some clones are missing from TCRdb's copy, which holds only in-frame ones; the method was immunoSEQ multiplex PCR. The table includes about 2.4 million clones, approximately 94% detected once. Remarks on this clone: Antigen specificity is unknown.

CDR1 is SGHRS and CDR2 is YFSETQ in the germline V gene. The CDR3 has 14 residues. The junction had 4 bases not matched to a gene; V was cut back by 1 base and J by 4 bases. The genes are TRBV5-1 and TRBJ1-1; 7 bases are a match to TRBD1. This sequence originates from a man younger than 30 in good health. Some clones in this sample may be carry-over from other donors' samples. Sequenced sample: naive CD4+ T cells from PBMCs. The subset was: CD45RA+ positively selected. DNA of the CDR3: TGCGCCAGCAGCTTGCCAGGACAGGCCACTGAAGCTTTCTTT. Translating it yields CASSLPGQATEAFF.